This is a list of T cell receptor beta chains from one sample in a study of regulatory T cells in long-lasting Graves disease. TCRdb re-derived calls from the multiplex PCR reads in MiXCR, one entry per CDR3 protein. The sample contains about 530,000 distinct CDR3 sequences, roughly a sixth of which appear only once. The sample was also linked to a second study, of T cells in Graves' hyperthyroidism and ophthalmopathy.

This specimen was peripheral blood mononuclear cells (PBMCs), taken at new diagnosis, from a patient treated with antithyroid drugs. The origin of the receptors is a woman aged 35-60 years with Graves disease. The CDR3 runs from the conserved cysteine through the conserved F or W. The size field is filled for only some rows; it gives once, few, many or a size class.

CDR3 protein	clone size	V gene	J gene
CASSQPTDKGRSYTF	.	TRBV4-1	TRBJ1-2
CASSSDRGNSYEQYF	.	TRBV7-9	TRBJ2-7
CASSSWTGTEAFF	many	TRBV11-2	TRBJ1-1
CASSLADGNYGYTF	many	TRBV5-1	TRBJ1-2
CASSPLRGGGAVLQDTQYF	many	TRBV2	TRBJ2-3
CASRPTGMTNEKLFF	.	TRBV25-1	TRBJ1-4
CASLGSTGANTEAFF	many	TRBV28	TRBJ1-1
CASSSDSGGLETQYF	many	TRBV5-1	TRBJ2-5
CASSPPATGGTDTQYF	.	TRBV6-1	TRBJ2-3
CSVEGGQNTEAFF	.	TRBV29-1	TRBJ1-1
CAIQGIIDTDTQYF	many	TRBV28	TRBJ2-3
CSVVGLLIKETQYF	few	TRBV29-1	TRBJ2-5